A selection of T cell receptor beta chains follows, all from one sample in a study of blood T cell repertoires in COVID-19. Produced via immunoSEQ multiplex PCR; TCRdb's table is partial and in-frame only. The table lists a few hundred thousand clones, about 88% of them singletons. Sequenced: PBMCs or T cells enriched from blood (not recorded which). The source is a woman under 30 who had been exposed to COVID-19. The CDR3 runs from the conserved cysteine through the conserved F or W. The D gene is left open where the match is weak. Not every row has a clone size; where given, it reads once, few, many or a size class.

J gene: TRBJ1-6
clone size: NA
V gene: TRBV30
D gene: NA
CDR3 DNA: TGTGCCTGCAAAGGGGCCGGGGGTTCACCCCTCCACTTT
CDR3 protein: CACKGAGGSPLHF

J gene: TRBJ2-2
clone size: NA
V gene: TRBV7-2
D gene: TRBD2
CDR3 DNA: TGTGCCAGCAGCCACCCCTGGACTAGCGGGAGTGTCGGGGAGCTGTTTTTT
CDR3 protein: CASSHPWTSGSVGELFF

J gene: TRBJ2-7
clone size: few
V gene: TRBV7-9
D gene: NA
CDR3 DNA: TGTGCCAGCAGATCCGACAGTACCTACGAGCAGTACTTC
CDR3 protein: CASRSDSTYEQYF

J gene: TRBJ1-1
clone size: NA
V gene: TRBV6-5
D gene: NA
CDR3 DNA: TGTGCCAGCACTCAACTTCTAGGGAACACTGAAGCTTTCTTT
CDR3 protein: CASTQLLGNTEAFF

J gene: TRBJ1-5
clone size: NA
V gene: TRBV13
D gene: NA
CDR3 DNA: TGTGCCAGCAGCTCAGGGGAGCAGCCCCAGCATTTT
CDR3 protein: CASSSGEQPQHF

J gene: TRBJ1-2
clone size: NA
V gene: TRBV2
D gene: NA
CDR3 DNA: TGTGCCAGCAGCGCGGGGGCTGGGGGCTACACCTTC
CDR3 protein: CASSAGAGGYTF

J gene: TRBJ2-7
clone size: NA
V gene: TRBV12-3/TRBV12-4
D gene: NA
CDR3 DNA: TGTGCCAGCAGTCCTGTCGGGTCCTACGAGCAGTACTTC
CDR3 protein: CASSPVGSYEQYF

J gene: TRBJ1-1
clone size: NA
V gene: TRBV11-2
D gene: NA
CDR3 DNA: TGTGCCAGCAGCTTCCAGGGGAGCACTGAAGCTTTCTTT
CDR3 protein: CASSFQGSTEAFF

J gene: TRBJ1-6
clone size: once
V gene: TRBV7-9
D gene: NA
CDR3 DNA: TGTGCCAGCAGCCGATTAAGAACCGGCGTCGAGGCCCTCCACTTT
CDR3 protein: CASSRLRTGVEALHF

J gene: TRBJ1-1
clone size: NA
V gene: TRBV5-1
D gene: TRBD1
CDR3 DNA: TGCGCCAGCAGCTTGGCCGGGACAGGGAACACTGAAGCTTTCTTT
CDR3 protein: CASSLAGTGNTEAFF

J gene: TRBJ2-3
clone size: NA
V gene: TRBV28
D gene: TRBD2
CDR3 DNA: TGTGCCAGCAGTAGTCCGGGACTAAGCACAGATACGCAGTATTTT
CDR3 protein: CASSSPGLSTDTQYF

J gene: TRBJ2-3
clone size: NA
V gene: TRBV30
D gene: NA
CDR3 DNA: TGTGCCTCTCGGTGGTCCCCGAAGACAGATACGCAGTATTTT
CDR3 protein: CASRWSPKTDTQYF

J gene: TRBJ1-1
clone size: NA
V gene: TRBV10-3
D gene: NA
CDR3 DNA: TGTGCCATCAGTGACCCTAACCCAGGCACTGAAGCTTTCTTT
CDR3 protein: CAISDPNPGTEAFF

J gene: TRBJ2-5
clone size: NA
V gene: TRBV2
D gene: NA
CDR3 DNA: TGTGCCAGAGGGGACTGGAAGACCCAGTACTTC
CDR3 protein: CARGDWKTQYF

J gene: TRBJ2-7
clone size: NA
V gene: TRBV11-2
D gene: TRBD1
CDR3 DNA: TGTGCCAGCAGCTACGGGACAGGGGTCTACGAGCAGTACTTC
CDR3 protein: CASSYGTGVYEQYF

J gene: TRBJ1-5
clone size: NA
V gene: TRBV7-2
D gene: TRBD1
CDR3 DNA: TGTGCCAGCAGCCCTCGGGGGGACAGGGTTTCAAATCAGCCCCAGCATTTT
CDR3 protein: CASSPRGDRVSNQPQHF

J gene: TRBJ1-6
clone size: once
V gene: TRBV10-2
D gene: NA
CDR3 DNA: TGCGCCAGCAGTGAGTCTTCCCCCAGGGCTTCACCCCTCCACTTT
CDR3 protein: CASSESSPRASPLHF

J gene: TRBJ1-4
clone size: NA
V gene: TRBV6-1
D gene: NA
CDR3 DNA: TGTGCCAGCAGTGAGACACCCATTGGCTTACGGGGTGAAAAACTGTTTTTT
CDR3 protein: CASSETPIGLRGEKLFF

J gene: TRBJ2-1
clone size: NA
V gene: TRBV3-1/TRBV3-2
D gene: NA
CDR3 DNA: TGTGCCAGCAGCCAAGATGATCGGCGGTACAATGAGCAGTTCTTC
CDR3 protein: CASSQDDRRYNEQFF

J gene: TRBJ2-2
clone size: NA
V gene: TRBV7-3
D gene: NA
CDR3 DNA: TGTGCCAGCAGTTTAAGGTCTAGCCAGAACACCGGGGAGCTGTTTTTT
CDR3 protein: CASSLRSSQNTGELFF